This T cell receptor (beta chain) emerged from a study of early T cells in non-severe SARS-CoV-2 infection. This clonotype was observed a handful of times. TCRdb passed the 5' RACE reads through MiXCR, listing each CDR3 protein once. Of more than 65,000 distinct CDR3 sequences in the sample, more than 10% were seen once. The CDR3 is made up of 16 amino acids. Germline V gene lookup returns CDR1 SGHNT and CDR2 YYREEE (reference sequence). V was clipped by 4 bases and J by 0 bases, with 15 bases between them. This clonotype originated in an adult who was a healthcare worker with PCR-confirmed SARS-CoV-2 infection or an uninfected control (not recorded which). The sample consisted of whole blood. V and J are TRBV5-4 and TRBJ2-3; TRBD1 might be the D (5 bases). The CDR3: CASSHRQQMSTDTQYF. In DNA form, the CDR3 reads TGTGCCAGCAGCCACCGACAGCAAATGAGCACAGATACGCAGTATTTT.